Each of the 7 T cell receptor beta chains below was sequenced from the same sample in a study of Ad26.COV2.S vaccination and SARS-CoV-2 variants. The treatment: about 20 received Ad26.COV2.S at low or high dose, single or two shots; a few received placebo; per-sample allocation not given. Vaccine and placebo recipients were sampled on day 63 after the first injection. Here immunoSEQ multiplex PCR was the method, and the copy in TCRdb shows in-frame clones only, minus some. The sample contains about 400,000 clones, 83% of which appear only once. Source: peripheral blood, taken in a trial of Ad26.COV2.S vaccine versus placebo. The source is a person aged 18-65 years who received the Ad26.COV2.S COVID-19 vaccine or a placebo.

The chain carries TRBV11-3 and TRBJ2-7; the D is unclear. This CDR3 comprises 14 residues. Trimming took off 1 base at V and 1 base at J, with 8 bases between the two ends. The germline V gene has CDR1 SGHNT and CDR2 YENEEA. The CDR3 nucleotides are TGTGCCAGCAGCTTAGTCCAGACGTCCTACGAGCAGTACTTC. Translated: CASSLVQTSYEQYF.

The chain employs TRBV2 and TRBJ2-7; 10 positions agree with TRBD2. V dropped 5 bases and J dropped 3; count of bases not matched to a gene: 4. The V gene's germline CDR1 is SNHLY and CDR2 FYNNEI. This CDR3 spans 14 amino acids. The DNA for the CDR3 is TGTGCCAGCAGTCAGGCTAGCGGGAGCTACGAGCAGTACTTC. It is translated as CASSQASGSYEQYF.

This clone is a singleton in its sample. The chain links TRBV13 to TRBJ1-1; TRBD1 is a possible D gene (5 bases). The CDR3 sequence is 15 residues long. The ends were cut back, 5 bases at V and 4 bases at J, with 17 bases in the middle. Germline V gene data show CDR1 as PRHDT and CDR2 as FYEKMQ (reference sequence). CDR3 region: CASSTPFWGGTEAFF. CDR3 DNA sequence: TGTGCCAGCAGCACCCCCTTCTGGGGGGGCACTGAAGCTTTCTTT.

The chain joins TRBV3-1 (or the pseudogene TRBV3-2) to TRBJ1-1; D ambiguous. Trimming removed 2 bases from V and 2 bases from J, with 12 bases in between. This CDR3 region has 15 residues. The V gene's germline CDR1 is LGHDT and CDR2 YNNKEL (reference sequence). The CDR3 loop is CASSQTVLANTEAFF. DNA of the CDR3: TGTGCCAGCAGCCAAACCGTGTTGGCCAACACTGAAGCTTTCTTT.

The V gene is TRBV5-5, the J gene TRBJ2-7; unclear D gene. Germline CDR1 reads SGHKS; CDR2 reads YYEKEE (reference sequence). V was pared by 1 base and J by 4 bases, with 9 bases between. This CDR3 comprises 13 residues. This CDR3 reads CASSLPKIYEQYF. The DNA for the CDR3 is TGTGCCAGCAGCTTGCCCAAGATTTACGAGCAGTACTTC.

The CDR3 DNA reads TGTGCCAGCAGCGGATATACAGGGATTACCCCCACAGATACGCAGTATTTT. Protein sequence: CASSGYTGITPTDTQYF. This chain uses TRBV9 with TRBJ2-3; the D gene is possibly TRBD1 (6 bases). V shed 3 bases and J shed 2 bases, with 19 bases lying between them. CDR3 length equals 17 residues. Germline CDR1 and CDR2: SGDLS and YYNGEE.

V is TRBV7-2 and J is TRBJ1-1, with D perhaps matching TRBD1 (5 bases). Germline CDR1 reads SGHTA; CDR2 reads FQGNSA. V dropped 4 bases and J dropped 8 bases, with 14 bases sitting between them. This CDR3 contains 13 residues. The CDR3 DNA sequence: TGTGCCAGCAGCTCCAGGGTGGGCAAGGAAGCTTTCTTT. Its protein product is CASSSRVGKEAFF. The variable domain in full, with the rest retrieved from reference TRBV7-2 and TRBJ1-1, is GAGVSQSPSNKVTEKGKDVELRCDPISGHTALYWYRQSLGQGLEFLIYFQGNSAPDKSGLPSDRFSAERTGGSVSTLTIQRTQQEDSAVYLCASSSRVGKEAFFGQGTRLTVV.